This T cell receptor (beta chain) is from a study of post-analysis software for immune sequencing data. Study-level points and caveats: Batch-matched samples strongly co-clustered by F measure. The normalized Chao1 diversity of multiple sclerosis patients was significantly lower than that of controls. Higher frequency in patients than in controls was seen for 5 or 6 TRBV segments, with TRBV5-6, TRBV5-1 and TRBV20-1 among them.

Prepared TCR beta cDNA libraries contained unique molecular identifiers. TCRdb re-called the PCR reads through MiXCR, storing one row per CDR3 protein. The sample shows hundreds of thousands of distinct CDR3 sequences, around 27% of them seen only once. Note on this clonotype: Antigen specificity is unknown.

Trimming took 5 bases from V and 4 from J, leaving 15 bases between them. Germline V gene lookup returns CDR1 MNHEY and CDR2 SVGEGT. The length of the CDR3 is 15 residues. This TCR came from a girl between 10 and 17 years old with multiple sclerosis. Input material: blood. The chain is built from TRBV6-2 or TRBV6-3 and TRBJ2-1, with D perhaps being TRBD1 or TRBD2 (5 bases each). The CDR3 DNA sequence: TGTGCCAGCAGTACCCGGGACGGAAAATACAATGAGCAGTTCTTC. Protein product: CASSTRDGKYNEQFF.